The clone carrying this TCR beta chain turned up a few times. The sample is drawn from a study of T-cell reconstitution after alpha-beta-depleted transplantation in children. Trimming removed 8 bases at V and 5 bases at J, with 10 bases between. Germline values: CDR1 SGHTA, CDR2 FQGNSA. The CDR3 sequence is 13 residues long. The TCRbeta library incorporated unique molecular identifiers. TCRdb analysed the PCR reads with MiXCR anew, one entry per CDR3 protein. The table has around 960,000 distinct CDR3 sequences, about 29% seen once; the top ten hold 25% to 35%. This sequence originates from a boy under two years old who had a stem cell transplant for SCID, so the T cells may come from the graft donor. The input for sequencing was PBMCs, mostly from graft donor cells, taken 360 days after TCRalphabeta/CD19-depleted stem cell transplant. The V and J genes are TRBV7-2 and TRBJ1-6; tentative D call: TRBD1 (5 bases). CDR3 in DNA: TGTGCCAGCGGGGGGTACGATAATTCACCCCTCCACTTT. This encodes CASGGYDNSPLHF.